The 27 T cell receptor beta chains in this list originate from one sample, sequenced in a study of cytomegalovirus exposure and HLA in healthy donors. Method: immunoSEQ multiplex PCR; TCRdb's copy keeps in-frame clones and lacks some. The table has about 190,000 clones, about four fifths seen once; the top ten hold roughly 6.5%. Material for sequencing was PBMCs. The receptors were gathered from a man younger than 35 in good health and CMV-seropositive.

The V and J genes are TRBV7-9 and TRBJ1-1; tentatively, D is TRBD1 (5 bases). The V gene's germline CDR1 is SEHNR and CDR2 FQNEAQ (reference sequence). There are 14 residues in the CDR3. With 6 bases removed from V and 1 base from J, the gap between germline ends came to 12 bases. The CDR3 loop reads CASSFRETNTEAFF. CDR3 in DNA: TGTGCCAGCAGTTTCAGGGAAACGAACACTGAAGCTTTCTTT.

This clone was seen more than once but under ten times. The rearrangement joins TRBV10-3 to TRBJ2-2; maybe TRBD1 (6 bases). There are 15 residues in the CDR3. Germline loops: CDR1 ENHRY, CDR2 SYGVKD. V was trimmed by 3 bases and J by 0 bases, leaving 8 bases between them. CDR3 coding DNA: TGTGCCATCAGTGAAAGGGGGACGAACACCGGGGAGCTGTTTTTT. Translated, it gives CAISERGTNTGELFF.

As regards this clone: At the DNA level, this CDR3 is encoded by other sequences in the same sample as well. The rearrangement uses TRBV19 and TRBJ2-3; D is uncertain. Trimming shortened V by 1 base and J by 2 bases, and 7 bases separated the two germline ends. The CDR3 length is 14 residues. Germline V gene data show CDR1 as LNHDA and CDR2 as SQIVND (reference sequence). This CDR3 is CASSIGPSTDTQYF. In DNA form, the CDR3 reads TGTGCCAGTAGTATAGGGCCTTCCACAGATACGCAGTATTTT.

The chain has TRBV2 and TRBJ2-1; TRBD2 aligns across 7 bases. Germline V gene sequence: CDR1 SNHLY, CDR2 FYNNEI. CDR3 length equals 15 residues. V trimming: 3 bases; J trimming: 7 bases; junction bases outside the gene matches: 9. Here the CDR3 reads CASSEREIVGNEQFF. The CDR3 nucleotides read TGTGCCAGCAGTGAGCGGGAGATCGTAGGAAATGAGCAGTTCTTC.

This clone has a single count. This chain links TRBV5-4 with TRBJ2-3; TRBD2 aligns across 9 bases. Germline values: CDR1 SGHNT, CDR2 YYREEE (reference sequence). CDR3 length: 15 amino acids. V dropped 4 bases and J dropped 4; count of bases not matched to a gene: 7. The CDR3 coding sequence is TGTGCCAGCAGCCTTAGCGGGAGTAGGGCAGATACGCAGTATTTT. It translates to CASSLSGSRADTQYF. Looking up the rest from reference TRBV5-4 and TRBJ2-3 gives the full variable domain: ETGVTQSPTHLIKTRGQQVTLRCSSQSGHNTVSWYQQALGQGPQFIFQYYREEENGRGNFPPRFSGLQFPNYSSELNVNALELDDSALYLCASSLSGSRADTQYFGPGTRLTVL.

This chain connects TRBV28 to TRBJ2-3; a possible D gene is TRBD1 (5 bases). In germline, CDR1 is MDHEN, CDR2 SYDVKM. The CDR3 sequence is 16 residues long. The V end lost 5 bases, the J end lost 3 bases, and 18 bases lay between the germline ends. CDR3 region: CASSPPRQAGTDTQYF. Written as DNA, the CDR3 is TGTGCCAGCAGTCCCCCGCGACAAGCAGGGACAGATACGCAGTATTTT.

J is TRBJ2-3 and V is TRBV7-2, with TRBD1 as a possible D gene (5 bases). Trimming took off 3 bases at V and 2 bases at J, with 12 bases between the two ends. Germline values: CDR1 SGHTA, CDR2 FQGNSA. The CDR3 is made up of 15 amino acids. In DNA, the CDR3 is TGTGCCAGCAGCTTGGGAAGGGGTAACACAGATACGCAGTATTTT. This translates into CASSLGRGNTDTQYF.

This chain uses TRBV28 with TRBJ1-1; D remains unclear. CDR3 length equals 15 residues. Germline assignment: CDR1 MDHEN and CDR2 SYDVKM. Trimming left V 2 bases short and J 1 base short, with 11 bases between. CDR3 residues: CASSLRRGGNTEAFF. DNA for the CDR3: TGTGCCAGCAGTTTACGTCGTGGAGGGAACACTGAAGCTTTCTTT.

The V gene is TRBV15, the J gene TRBJ1-2; 7 bases match TRBD1. Per the germline V gene, CDR1 is LNHNV and CDR2 is YYDKDF (reference sequence). The CDR3 length is 14 residues. The trim removed 2 bases at V and 3 bases at J, leaving 3 bases unmatched. CDR3 DNA: TGTGCCACCAGCAGAAAGGGGGCTTACTATGGCTACACCTTC. Translated: CATSRKGAYYGYTF.

The gene calls are TRBV10-3 and TRBJ2-3; D is unclear. V gave up 6 bases and J gave up 4 bases, with 14 bases separating them. This CDR3 has 14 residues. CDR1 and CDR2 (germline): ENHRY, SYGVKD. In DNA form, the CDR3 reads TGTGCCATCAGAATGTTGGGCGTGGCAGATACGCAGTATTTT. Protein product: CAIRMLGVADTQYF.

The chain joins TRBV27 to TRBJ2-1; perhaps TRBD2 as D (5 bases). The V gene lost 4 bases and the J gene lost 5 bases, with 12 bases spanning the gap. Germline V CDR1 and CDR2: MNHEY, SMNVEV (reference sequence). CDR3 length: 14 residues. For the CDR3, the DNA is TGTGCCAGCAGTTCCCCCAGGAGGAACAATGAGCAGTTCTTC. Protein sequence: CASSSPRRNNEQFF.

The rearrangement links TRBV4-3 to TRBJ2-3; D is unclear. The CDR3 consists of 14 residues. Germline V CDR1 and CDR2: LGHNA, YSLEER. The ends were cut back, 1 base at V and 4 bases at J, with 9 bases in the middle. The CDR3 sequence is CASSQATNADTQYF. Written as DNA, the CDR3 is TGCGCCAGCAGCCAAGCTACCAACGCAGATACGCAGTATTTT.

This clone was observed once. V gene TRBV6-6 combines with J gene TRBJ1-4; tentatively, D is TRBD1 (6 bases). V was pared by 2 bases and J by 5 bases, with 12 bases between. The CDR3 contains 15 residues. Germline V gene lookup returns CDR1 MNHNY and CDR2 SVGAGI (reference sequence). CDR3 bases: TGTGCCAGCAGTTACGGTGGACAGACAAATGAAAAACTGTTTTTT. It specifies CASSYGGQTNEKLFF.

This clone was observed many times. V and J are TRBV4-2 and TRBJ1-3, with 8 bases identical to TRBD1. Germline V gene lookup returns CDR1 LGHNA and CDR2 YNFKEQ. V trimming: 0 bases; J trimming: 4 bases; junction bases outside the gene matches: 8. The CDR3 sequence is 17 residues long. In DNA form, the CDR3 reads TGTGCCAGCAGCCAAGATATCGGACAGGGAGGGGGAAACACCATATATTTT. Protein sequence: CASSQDIGQGGGNTIYF.

CDR3 protein: CAWRETDTQYF. CDR3 nucleotide sequence: TGTGCCTGGAGGGAGACAGATACGCAGTATTTT. This chain uses TRBV30 with TRBJ2-3; no reliable D call. Trimming took 3 bases from V and 3 from J, leaving 4 bases between them. Germline CDR1 reads GTSNPN; CDR2 reads SVGIG (reference sequence). The CDR3 sequence is 11 residues long.

The genes are TRBV27 and TRBJ2-7; D is possibly TRBD1 (5 bases). CDR1 and CDR2 from the germline V gene are MNHEY and SMNVEV (reference sequence). V lost 8 bases, J lost 8 bases, and 16 bases lay in between. This CDR3 region has 12 residues. The CDR3 sequence is CASYGASRKQYF. Here the CDR3 DNA reads TGTGCCAGCTATGGGGCTAGTCGTAAGCAGTACTTC.

The table lists this clone with a few counts. The V gene is TRBV5-4, the J gene TRBJ2-2; the D gene is possibly TRBD1 (7 bases). Germline CDR1 is SGHNT and CDR2 is YYREEE (reference sequence). The CDR3 covers 15 residues. The V gene lost 4 bases and the J gene lost 0 bases, with 10 bases spanning the gap. The CDR3 sequence is CASSAGQSNTGELFF. The CDR3, as DNA: TGTGCCAGCAGCGCGGGACAGTCGAACACCGGGGAGCTGTTTTTT.

This clone appeared once. The J gene is TRBJ1-4, the V gene TRBV29-1; 10 bases align to TRBD1. The CDR3 totals 15 residues. CDR1 is SQVTM, CDR2 ANQGSEA, per germline. V was pared by 3 bases and J by 5 bases, with 6 bases of the junction left unmatched. Here the CDR3 reads CSVDVSGQGNEKLFF. The CDR3 DNA is TGCAGCGTTGATGTGTCGGGACAGGGGAATGAAAAACTGTTTTTT.

This chain joins TRBV7-3 and TRBJ2-7; 13 bases are shared with TRBD2. Losses at the gene ends were 8 bases for V and 6 bases for J; bases not matched to a gene: 13. This CDR3 comprises 16 residues. CDR1 SGHTA and CDR2 FQGTGA come from the germline V gene. The chain's CDR3 is CASGGPPGLAGSEQYF. CDR3 bases: TGTGCCAGCGGAGGCCCGCCGGGACTAGCGGGAAGCGAGCAGTACTTC.

The rearrangement uses TRBV10-3 and TRBJ2-2; 11 bases are shared with TRBD1. CDR3 length: 16 residues. Looked up from germline, CDR1 is ENHRY and CDR2 is SYGVKD. V dropped 11 bases and J dropped 0; count of bases not matched to a gene: 8. CDR3 bases: TGTGCCGTACGTAGGACAGGGGGCGCGAACACCGGGGAGCTGTTTTTT. This sequence encodes CAVRRTGGANTGELFF.

The gene calls are TRBV9 and TRBJ2-7, with TRBD1 matching over 9 bases. Germline lookup yields CDR1 SGDLS and CDR2 YYNGEE. The length of the CDR3 is 15 residues. V was pared by 5 bases and J by 1 base, with 7 bases of the junction left unmatched. CDR3 bases: TGTGCCAGCAGTAATTCACAGGGGGCGTCCTACGAGCAGTACTTC. Protein: CASSNSQGASYEQYF.

This clone has ten or more counts. The J gene is TRBJ2-7, the V gene TRBV18; D perhaps matches TRBD2 (6 bases). Germline values: CDR1 KGHSH, CDR2 LQKENI. V was pared by 3 bases and J by 2 bases, with 26 bases between. The CDR3 contains 19 residues. In nucleotides, the CDR3 is TGTGCCAGCTCACCGACTTTTCGTAGCTCGGGGGAGGCCCCCTACGAGCAGTACTTC. Translated: CASSPTFRSSGEAPYEQYF. The full variable domain, completed using reference TRBV18 and TRBJ2-7, is NAGVMQNPRHLVRRRGQEARLRCSPMKGHSHVYWYRQLPEEGLKFMVYLQKENIIDESGMPKERFSAEFPKEGPSILRIQQVVRGDSAAYFCASSPTFRSSGEAPYEQYFGPGTRLTVT.

For this clone: Other nucleotide sequences in the sample specify the same CDR3. CDR3 bases: TGTGCCACCAGCAGAGATCGAGGAGAGACCCAGTACTTC. This gives the protein CATSRDRGETQYF. This sequence joins TRBV15 and TRBJ2-5, with D unresolved. Germline assignment: CDR1 LNHNV and CDR2 YYDKDF (reference sequence). V was trimmed by 0 bases and J by 4 bases, leaving 6 bases between them. The CDR3 extends over 13 amino acids. The complete variable domain, with remaining parts taken from reference TRBV15 and TRBJ2-5, reads DAMVIQNPRYQVTQFGKPVTLSCSQTLNHNVMYWYQQKSSQAPKLLFHYYDKDFNNEADTPDNFQSRRPNTSFCFLDIRSPGLGDTAMYLCATSRDRGETQYFGPGTRLLVL.

The chain is built from TRBV30 and TRBJ2-5, with D perhaps matching TRBD2 (5 bases). V was pared by 2 bases and J by 0 bases, with 10 bases between. This CDR3 spans 14 amino acids. The germline gives CDR1 GTSNPN, CDR2 SVGIG (reference sequence). The CDR3 protein is CAWSQDFDQETQYF. The CDR3 nucleotides read TGTGCCTGGAGTCAGGACTTCGACCAAGAGACCCAGTACTTC.

V and J are TRBV29-1 and TRBJ2-7; TRBD1 matches 7 bases. Germline lookup yields CDR1 SQVTM and CDR2 ANQGSEA. The CDR3 contains 12 residues. Trimming took 5 bases from V and 4 from J; bases not matched to a gene: 5. The CDR3 protein is CSVQGVSYEQYF. CDR3 DNA: TGCAGCGTTCAGGGGGTATCTTACGAGCAGTACTTC.

The CDR3 spells CASRPDSALSYEQYF. The DNA of the CDR3 is TGTGCCAGCAGACCGGACAGCGCGCTGTCCTACGAGCAGTACTTC. V is TRBV5-4 and J is TRBJ2-7; D might be TRBD1 (6 bases). V lost 5 bases and J lost 1, with 16 bases in between. Germline V CDR1 and CDR2: SGHNT, YYREEE (reference sequence). This CDR3 has 15 amino acids.

The J gene is TRBJ1-5, the V gene TRBV20-1; D is possibly TRBD1 (5 bases). This CDR3 has 11 residues. With 6 bases removed from V and 6 bases from J, the gap between germline ends came to 9 bases. Germline CDR1 and CDR2: DFQATT and SNEGSKA (reference sequence). CDR3 DNA: TGCAGTGCGCAGGGAGGTCAGCCCCAGCATTTT. Protein product: CSAQGGQPQHF.